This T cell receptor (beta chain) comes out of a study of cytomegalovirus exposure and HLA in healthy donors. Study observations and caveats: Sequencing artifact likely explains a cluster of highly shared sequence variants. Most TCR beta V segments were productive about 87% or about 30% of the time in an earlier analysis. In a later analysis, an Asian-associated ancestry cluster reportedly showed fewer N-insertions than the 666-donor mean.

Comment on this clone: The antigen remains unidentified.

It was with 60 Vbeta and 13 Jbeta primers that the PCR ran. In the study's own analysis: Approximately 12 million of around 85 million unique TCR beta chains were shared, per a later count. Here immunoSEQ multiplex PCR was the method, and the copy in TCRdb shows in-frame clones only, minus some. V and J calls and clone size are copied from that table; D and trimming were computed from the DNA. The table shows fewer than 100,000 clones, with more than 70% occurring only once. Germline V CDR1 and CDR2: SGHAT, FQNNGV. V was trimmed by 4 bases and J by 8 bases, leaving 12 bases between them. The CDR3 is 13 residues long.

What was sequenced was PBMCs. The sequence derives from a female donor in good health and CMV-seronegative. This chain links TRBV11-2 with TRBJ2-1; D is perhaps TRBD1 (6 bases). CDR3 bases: TGTGCCAGCAGCTCCTACAGGGACCATGAGCAGTTCTTC. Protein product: CASSSYRDHEQFF.